The TCR beta chain described here comes from a study of T cell responses to AZD1222 COVID-19 vaccine. Background on the study: Combined were second doses at about 4 or about 12 weeks. General study findings and limits: Sampled repertoires all dated from after the peak T cell response. Spike-wide vaccine-associated CD4 TCRs dominated at 160-218 and 743-854. Baseline antibody screening turned up just a handful of seropositive AZD1222 recipients.

Data came from immunoSEQ multiplex PCR; TCRdb stores just in-frame clones and leaves some out. The sample gives 63,000 or so clones, roughly 85% of which show up once; roughly 19% is in the top ten. Comment on this clone: Its antigen is currently unknown.

Specimen: peripheral blood, collected on day 0 of AZD1222 vaccination. The receptor's source is an adult in good health.

The CDR3 DNA reads TGTGCCAGTAGTATTCGAGGCAGTCCTAATGAAAAACTGTTTTTT. This translates into CASSIRGSPNEKLFF. The chain combines TRBV19 with TRBJ1-4; D is uncertain. Germline CDR1 LNHDA, CDR2 SQIVND (reference sequence). Trimming took 3 bases from V and 3 from J, leaving 11 bases between them. This CDR3 contains 15 residues.